This TCR beta chain was sequenced in a study of PD-1 blockade in classical Hodgkin lymphoma. Each and every patient relapsed after autologous stem cell transplantation, and patients got differing brentuximab vedotin exposure. Profiled with immunoSEQ multiplex PCR; TCRdb holds only in-frame clones, not every one. The sample includes under 100,000 clones, 92% of them seen just once. Regarding the study as a whole: Relative to healthy donors, newly diagnosed patients reportedly had lower baseline TCR diversity, which was reported as lower still in relapsed/refractory patients. Significant TCR diversity gains by C4D1 occurred in CD4+ but not CD8+ cells. Complete responders' baseline diversity resembled that of newly diagnosed patients.

Turning to this clone: What it recognizes is unknown.

This TCR was sampled from a human donor with classical Hodgkin lymphoma. The material sequenced was peripheral blood mononuclear cells (PBMCs), taken before the second cycle of nivolumab.

The CDR3 region has the DNA TGTGCCAGCAGTTTAAAGCGGTGGCCTAATGAAAAACTGTTTTTT. This encodes CASSLKRWPNEKLFF. This sequence joins TRBV27 and TRBJ1-4, with D unclear. Germline V lookup: CDR1 MNHEY, CDR2 SMNVEV (reference sequence). V was shortened by 2 bases and J by 3 bases, with 10 bases between the two germline ends. This CDR3 spans 15 amino acids. Filled out from reference TRBV27 and TRBJ1-4, the complete variable domain reads EAQVTQNPRYLITVTGKKLTVTCSQNMNHEYMSWYRQDPGLGLRQIYYSMNVEVTDKGDVPEGYKVSRKEKRNFPLILESPSPNQTSLYFCASSLKRWPNEKLFFGSGTQLSVL.